The sequence of this TCR beta chain was determined in a study of cytomegalovirus exposure and HLA in healthy donors. About the study: Within the Caucasian-associated ancestry cluster were around four fifths of the roughly 380 genotyped donors.

This clone was counted only a few times. 13 Jbeta primers and 60 Vbeta primers were used for the PCR. Generated by immunoSEQ multiplex PCR, the TCRdb table keeps only in-frame clones and is missing some. The repertoire holds 55,000 to 80,000 clones, 60% to 75% seen once, with about 20% in the top ten. CDR3 size: 13 residues. In germline, CDR1 is SQVTM, CDR2 ANQGSEA. V was pared by 3 bases and J by 4 bases, with 12 bases between. The sequence was collected from a man aged 40-49 years in good health and CMV-seropositive. This chain joins TRBV29-1 and TRBJ1-1; tentatively, D is TRBD1 (6 bases). The specimen was PBMCs. The CDR3 DNA follows: TGCAGCGTTGATCAGGGGTGGACCACTGAAGCTTTCTTT. This gives the protein CSVDQGWTTEAFF. Variable domain in full (rest from reference TRBV29-1 and TRBJ1-1): SAVISQKPSRDICQRGTSLTIQCQVDSQVTMMFWYRQQPGQSLTLIATANQGSEATYESGFVIDKFPISRPNLTFSTLTVSNMSPEDSSIYLCSVDQGWTTEAFFGQGTRLTVV.